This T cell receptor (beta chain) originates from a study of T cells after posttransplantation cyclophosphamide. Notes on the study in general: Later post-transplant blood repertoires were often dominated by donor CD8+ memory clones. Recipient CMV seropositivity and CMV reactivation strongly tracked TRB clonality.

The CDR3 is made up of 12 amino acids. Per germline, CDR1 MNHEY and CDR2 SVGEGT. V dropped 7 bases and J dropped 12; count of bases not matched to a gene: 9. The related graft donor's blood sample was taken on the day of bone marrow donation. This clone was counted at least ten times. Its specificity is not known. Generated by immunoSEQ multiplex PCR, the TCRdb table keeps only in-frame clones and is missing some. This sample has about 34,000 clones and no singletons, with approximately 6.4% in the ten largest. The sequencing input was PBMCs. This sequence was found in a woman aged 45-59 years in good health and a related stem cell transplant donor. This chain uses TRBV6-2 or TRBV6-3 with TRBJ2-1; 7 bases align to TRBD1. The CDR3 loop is CASTYAGGRQFF. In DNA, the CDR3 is TGTGCCAGCACCTACGCAGGGGGACGGCAGTTCTTC.